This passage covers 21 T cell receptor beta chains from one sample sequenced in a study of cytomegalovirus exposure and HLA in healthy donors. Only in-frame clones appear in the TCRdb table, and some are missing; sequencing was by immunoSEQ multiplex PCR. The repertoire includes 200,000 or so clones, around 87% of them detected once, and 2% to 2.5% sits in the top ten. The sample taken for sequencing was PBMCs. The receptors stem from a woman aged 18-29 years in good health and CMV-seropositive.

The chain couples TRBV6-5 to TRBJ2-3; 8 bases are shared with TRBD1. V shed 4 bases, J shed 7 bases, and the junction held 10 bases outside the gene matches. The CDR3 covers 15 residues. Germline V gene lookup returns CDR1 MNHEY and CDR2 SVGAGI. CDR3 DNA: TGTGCCAGCAGTTTCTCAGGGGGCGGTTTGAATACGCAGTATTTT. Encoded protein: CASSFSGGGLNTQYF.

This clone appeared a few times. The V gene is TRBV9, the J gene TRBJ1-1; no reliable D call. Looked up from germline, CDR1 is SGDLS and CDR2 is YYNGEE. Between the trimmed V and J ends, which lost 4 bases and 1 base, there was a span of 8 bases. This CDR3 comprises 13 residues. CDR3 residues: CASSLRRNTEAFF. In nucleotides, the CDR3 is TGTGCCAGCAGCCTCCGGAGGAACACTGAAGCTTTCTTT.

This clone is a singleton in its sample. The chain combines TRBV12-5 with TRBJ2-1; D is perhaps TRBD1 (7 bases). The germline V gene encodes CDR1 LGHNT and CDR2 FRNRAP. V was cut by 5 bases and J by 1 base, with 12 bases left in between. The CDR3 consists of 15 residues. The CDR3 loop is CASGLRGVSYNEQFF. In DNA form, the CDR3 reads TGTGCTAGTGGTCTCAGGGGGGTGTCCTACAATGAGCAGTTCTTC.

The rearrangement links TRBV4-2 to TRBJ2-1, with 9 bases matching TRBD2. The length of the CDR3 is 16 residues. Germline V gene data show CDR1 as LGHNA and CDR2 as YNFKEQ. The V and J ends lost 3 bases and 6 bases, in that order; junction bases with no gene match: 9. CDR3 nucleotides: TGTGCCAGCAGCCAGTTTAGCGGGAGTGTCTCCAATGAGCAGTTCTTC. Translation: CASSQFSGSVSNEQFF.

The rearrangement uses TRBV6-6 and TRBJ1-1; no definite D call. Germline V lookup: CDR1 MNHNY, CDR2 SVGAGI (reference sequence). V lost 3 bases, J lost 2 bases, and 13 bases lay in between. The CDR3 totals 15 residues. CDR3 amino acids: CASSYNPRGNTEAFF. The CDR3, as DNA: TGTGCCAGCAGTTATAATCCCAGAGGAAACACTGAAGCTTTCTTT.

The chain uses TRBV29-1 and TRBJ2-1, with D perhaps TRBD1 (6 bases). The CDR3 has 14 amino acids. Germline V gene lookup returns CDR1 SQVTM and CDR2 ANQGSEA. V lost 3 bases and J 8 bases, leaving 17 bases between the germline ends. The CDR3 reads CSVEGAGNNDEQFF. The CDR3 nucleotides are TGCAGCGTTGAGGGGGCAGGTAACAACGATGAGCAGTTCTTC.

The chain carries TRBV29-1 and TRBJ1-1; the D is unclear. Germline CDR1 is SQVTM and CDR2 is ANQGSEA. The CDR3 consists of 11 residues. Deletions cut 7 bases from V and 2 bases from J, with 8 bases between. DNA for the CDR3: TGCAGCGGAAACCTAAACACTGAAGCTTTCTTT. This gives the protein CSGNLNTEAFF.

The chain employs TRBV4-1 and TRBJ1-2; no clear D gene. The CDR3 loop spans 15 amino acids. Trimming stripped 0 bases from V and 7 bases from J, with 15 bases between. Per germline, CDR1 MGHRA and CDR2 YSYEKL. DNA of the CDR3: TGCGCCAGCAGCCAAGAAGTGTGGGGAGGTGGTGGCTACACCTTC. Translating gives CASSQEVWGGGGYTF.

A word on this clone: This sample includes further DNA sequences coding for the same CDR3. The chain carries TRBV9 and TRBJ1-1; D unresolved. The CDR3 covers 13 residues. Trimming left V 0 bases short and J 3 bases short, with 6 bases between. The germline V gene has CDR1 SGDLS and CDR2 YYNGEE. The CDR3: CASSVEGDTEAFF. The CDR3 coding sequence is TGTGCCAGCAGCGTAGAGGGAGACACTGAAGCTTTCTTT.

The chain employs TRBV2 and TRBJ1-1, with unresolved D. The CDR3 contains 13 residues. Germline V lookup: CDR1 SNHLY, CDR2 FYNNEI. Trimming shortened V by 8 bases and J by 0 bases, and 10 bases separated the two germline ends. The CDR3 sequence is CASRRALNTEAFF. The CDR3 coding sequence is TGTGCCAGCCGTCGAGCGCTGAACACTGAAGCTTTCTTT.

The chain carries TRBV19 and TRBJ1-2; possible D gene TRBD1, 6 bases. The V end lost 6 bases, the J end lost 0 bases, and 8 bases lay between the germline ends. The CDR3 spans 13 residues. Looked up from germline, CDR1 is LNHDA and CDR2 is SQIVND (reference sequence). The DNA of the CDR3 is TGTGCCAGTAGGGACAGCCCTAACTATGGCTACACCTTC. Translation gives CASRDSPNYGYTF.

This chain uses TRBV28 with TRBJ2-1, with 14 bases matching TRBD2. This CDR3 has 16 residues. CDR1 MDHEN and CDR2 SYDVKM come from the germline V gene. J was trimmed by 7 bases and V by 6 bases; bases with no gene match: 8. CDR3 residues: CASSPGLAGGWNEQFF. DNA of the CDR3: TGTGCCAGCAGCCCCGGACTAGCGGGAGGTTGGAATGAGCAGTTCTTC. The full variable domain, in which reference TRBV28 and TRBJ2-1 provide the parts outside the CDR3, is DVKVTQSSRYLVKRTGEKVFLECVQDMDHENMFWYRQDPGLGLRLIYFSYDVKMKEKGDIPEGYSVSREKKERFSLILESASTNQTSMYLCASSPGLAGGWNEQFFGPGTRLTVL.

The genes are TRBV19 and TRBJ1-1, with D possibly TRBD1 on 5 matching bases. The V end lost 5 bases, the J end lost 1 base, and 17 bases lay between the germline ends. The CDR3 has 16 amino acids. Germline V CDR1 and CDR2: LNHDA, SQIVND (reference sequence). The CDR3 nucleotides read TGTGCCAGTAGTCTCAACCGGGGGTCAGGGAACACTGAAGCTTTCTTT. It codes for CASSLNRGSGNTEAFF.

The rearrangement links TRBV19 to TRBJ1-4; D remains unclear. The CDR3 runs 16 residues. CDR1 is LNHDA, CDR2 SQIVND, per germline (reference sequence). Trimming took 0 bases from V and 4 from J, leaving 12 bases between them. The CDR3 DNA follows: TGTGCCAGTAGTATAGATACGCGGAGGATTAATGAAAAACTGTTTTTT. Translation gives CASSIDTRRINEKLFF.

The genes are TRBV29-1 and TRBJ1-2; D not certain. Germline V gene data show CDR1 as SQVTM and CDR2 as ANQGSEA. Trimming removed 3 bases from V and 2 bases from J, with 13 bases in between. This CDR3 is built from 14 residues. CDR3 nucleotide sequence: TGCAGCGTTGAGTTTTTCGAGAAGAACTATGGCTACACCTTC. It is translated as CSVEFFEKNYGYTF.

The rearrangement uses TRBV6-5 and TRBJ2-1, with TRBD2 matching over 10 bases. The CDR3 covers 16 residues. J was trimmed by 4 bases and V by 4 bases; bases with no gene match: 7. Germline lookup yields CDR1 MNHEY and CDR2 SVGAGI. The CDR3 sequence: CASSFFSGRSYNEQFF. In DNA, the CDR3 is TGTGCCAGCAGTTTCTTTAGCGGGAGGTCTTACAATGAGCAGTTCTTC.

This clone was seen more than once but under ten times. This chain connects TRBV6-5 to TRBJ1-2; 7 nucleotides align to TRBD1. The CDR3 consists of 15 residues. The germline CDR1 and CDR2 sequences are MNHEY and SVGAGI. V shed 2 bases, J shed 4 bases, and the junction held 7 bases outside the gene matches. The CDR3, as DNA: TGTGCCAGCAGTTACCAGAACAGGGGATCCTATGGCTACACCTTC. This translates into CASSYQNRGSYGYTF.

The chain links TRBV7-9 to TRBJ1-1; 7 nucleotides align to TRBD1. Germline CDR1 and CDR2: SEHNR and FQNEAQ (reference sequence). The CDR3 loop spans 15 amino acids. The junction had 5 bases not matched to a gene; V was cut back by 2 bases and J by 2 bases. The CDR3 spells CASSLRGGLNTEAFF. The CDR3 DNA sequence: TGTGCCAGCAGCTTAAGAGGGGGCCTTAACACTGAAGCTTTCTTT.

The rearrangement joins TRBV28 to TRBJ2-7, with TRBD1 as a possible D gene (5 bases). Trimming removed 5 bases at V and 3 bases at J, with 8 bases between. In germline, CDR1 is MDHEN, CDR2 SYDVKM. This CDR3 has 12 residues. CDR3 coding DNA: TGTGCCAGCAGTCAGGGTTTCTACGAGCAGTACTTC. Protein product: CASSQGFYEQYF.

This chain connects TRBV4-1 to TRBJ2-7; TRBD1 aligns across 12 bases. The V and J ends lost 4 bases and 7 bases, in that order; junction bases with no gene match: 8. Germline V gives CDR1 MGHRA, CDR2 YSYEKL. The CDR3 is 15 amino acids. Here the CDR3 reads CASSPWDRGLGEQYF. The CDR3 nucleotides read TGCGCCAGCAGCCCCTGGGACAGGGGGCTTGGGGAGCAGTACTTC.

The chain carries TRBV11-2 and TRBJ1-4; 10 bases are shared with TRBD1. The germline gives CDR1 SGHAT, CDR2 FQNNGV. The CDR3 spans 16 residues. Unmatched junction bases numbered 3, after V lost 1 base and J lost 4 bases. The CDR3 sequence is CASSLGDRGLNEKLFF. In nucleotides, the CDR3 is TGTGCCAGCAGCTTAGGGGACAGGGGCCTTAATGAAAAACTGTTTTTT.